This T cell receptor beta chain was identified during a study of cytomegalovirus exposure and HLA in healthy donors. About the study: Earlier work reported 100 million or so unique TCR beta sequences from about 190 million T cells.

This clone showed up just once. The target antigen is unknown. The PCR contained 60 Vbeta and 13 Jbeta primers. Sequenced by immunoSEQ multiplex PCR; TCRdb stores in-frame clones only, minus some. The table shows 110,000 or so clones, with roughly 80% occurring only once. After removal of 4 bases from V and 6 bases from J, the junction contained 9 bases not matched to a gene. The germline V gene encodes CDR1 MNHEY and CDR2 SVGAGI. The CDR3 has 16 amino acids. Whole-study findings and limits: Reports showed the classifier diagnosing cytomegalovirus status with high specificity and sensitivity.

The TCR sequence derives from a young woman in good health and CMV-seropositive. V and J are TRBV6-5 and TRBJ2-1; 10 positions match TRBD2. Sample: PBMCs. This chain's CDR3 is CASSSLIAGGPNEQFF. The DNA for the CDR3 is TGTGCCAGCAGTTCACTGATAGCGGGAGGTCCCAATGAGCAGTTCTTC.